This T cell receptor beta chain appears in the sequencing data of a study of identical twins. The table lists this clonotype with many counts. The antigen is not known. General study points: Out-of-frame TCR alpha sharing in monozygotic twins exceeded recombination model predictions. Partial confounding of zero-insertion analyses by invariant MAIT and iNKT cells was possible.

TCRdb reprocessed the 5' RACE reads with MiXCR, giving one entry per CDR3 protein. The sample has about 430,000 distinct CDR3 sequences; approximately 18% are singletons. This sequence originates from a man over 45 in good health. The source material was naive T cells sorted from blood.

The CDR3 DNA reads as TGCAGCGTAGGGACAGGGGAGTTCGGCTACACCTTC. Protein: CSVGTGEFGYTF. V is TRBV29-1 and J is TRBJ1-2, with 10 positions matching TRBD1. This CDR3 has 12 residues. The J segment lost 8 bases and the V segment lost 6 bases, leaving 6 bases of the junction unmatched. Germline values: CDR1 SQVTM, CDR2 ANQGSEA.